These 30 T cell receptor beta chains share one sample of origin, sequenced in a study of T cell responses to AZD1222 COVID-19 vaccine. Clones were read by immunoSEQ multiplex PCR, and TCRdb kept only the in-frame ones, dropping some. Here the sample spans over 130,000 clones, approximately 92% being singletons. The specimen was peripheral blood, collected 28 days after the second AZD1222 dose. Every receptor here comes from an adult who received the AZD1222 COVID-19 vaccine.

This clone was detected only once. The V call is TRBV30, the J call TRBJ1-4; the D is unclear. CDR3 size: 13 residues. Germline values: CDR1 GTSNPN, CDR2 SVGIG (reference sequence). Trimming pared 0 bases from V and 3 bases from J, leaving 5 bases between. CDR3 residues: CAWSVPANEKLFF. CDR3 sequence (DNA): TGTGCCTGGAGTGTACCGGCTAATGAAAAACTGTTTTTT.

The chain employs TRBV24-1 and TRBJ1-2; unclear D gene. From germline, CDR1 is KGHDR and CDR2 SFDVKD. This CDR3 has 14 residues. V dropped 4 bases and J dropped 0 bases, with 8 bases sitting between them. The chain's CDR3 is CATSEVVANYGYTF. The DNA of the CDR3 is TGTGCCACCAGTGAGGTGGTAGCTAACTATGGCTACACCTTC.

The rearrangement links TRBV2 to TRBJ1-3; 7 bases fit TRBD1. The CDR3 is made up of 15 amino acids. The J segment lost 0 bases and the V segment lost 7 bases, leaving 6 bases of the junction unmatched. Germline V gene data show CDR1 as SNHLY and CDR2 as FYNNEI. CDR3: CASKTGSGSGNTIYF. As DNA, the CDR3 is TGTGCCAGCAAGACAGGGTCGGGCTCTGGAAACACCATATATTTT.

The J gene is TRBJ2-7, the V gene TRBV5-4; 10 bases agree with TRBD2. Losses at the gene ends were 4 bases for V and 3 bases for J; bases not matched to a gene: 10. Per germline, CDR1 SGHNT and CDR2 YYREEE (reference sequence). The CDR3 is 16 residues long. In DNA form, the CDR3 reads TGTGCCAGCAGCCCCGCGTCCCCTAGCGGGGGCTACGAGCAGTACTTC. Translated: CASSPASPSGGYEQYF.

This clone has just one count. This chain uses TRBV18 with TRBJ1-2, with 7 bases aligning to TRBD1. The V gene's germline CDR1 is KGHSH and CDR2 LQKENI. The CDR3 contains 15 residues. The trim removed 4 bases at V and 7 bases at J, leaving 12 bases unmatched. The CDR3 here is CASSRTDRVEGGYTF. CDR3 sequence (DNA): TGTGCCAGCTCACGAACAGACAGGGTTGAAGGTGGCTACACCTTC.

CDR3 in amino acids: CASSYSGFTDRGTGRNQPQHF. CDR3 in DNA: TGTGCCAGCAGTTACTCCGGTTTTACTGACAGGGGGACGGGTCGCAATCAGCCCCAGCATTTT. The chain couples TRBV6-2 or TRBV6-3 to TRBJ1-5; 9 nucleotides match TRBD1. There are 21 residues in the CDR3. The germline V gene encodes CDR1 MNHEY and CDR2 SVGEGT. V shed 0 bases and J 2 bases; nucleotides not matched to a gene: 17.

This clone was seen more than once but under ten times. The genes are TRBV5-1 and TRBJ2-5; the D is unclear. The germline CDR1 and CDR2 sequences are SGHRS and YFSETQ. This CDR3 is 12 amino acids long. Trimming removed 4 bases from V and 5 bases from J, with 9 bases in between. The CDR3 sequence: CASSGSRETQYF. DNA for the CDR3: TGCGCCAGCAGCGGATCGAGGGAGACCCAGTACTTC.

The chain recombines TRBV10-1 with TRBJ1-5; perhaps TRBD1 as D (5 bases). The CDR3 contains 14 residues. Germline V lookup: CDR1 WNHNN, CDR2 SYGVQD (reference sequence). Trimming removed 4 bases from V and 2 bases from J, with 9 bases in between. CDR3 coding DNA: TGCGCCAGCAGTGGCAGGGTGGGCAATCAGCCCCAGCATTTT. As protein: CASSGRVGNQPQHF.

CDR3 DNA sequence: TGCGCCAGCAGCTTGGTTACAGGGCCTGAATACGAGCAGTACTTC. This translates into CASSLVTGPEYEQYF. The chain recombines TRBV5-1 with TRBJ2-7; a weak D match, TRBD1 (6 bases). Germline CDR1 SGHRS, CDR2 YFSETQ. V was shortened by 0 bases and J by 4 bases, with 14 bases between the two germline ends. The CDR3 sequence is 15 residues long.

The V call is TRBV6-1, the J call TRBJ1-2; maybe TRBD1 (6 bases). The CDR3 spans 15 residues. V shed 1 base and J shed 4 bases, with 13 bases lying between them. CDR1 MNHNS and CDR2 SASEGT come from the germline V gene. CDR3 sequence (DNA): TGTGCCAGCAGTGAAGGACAGGAGCACTCCTATGGCTACACCTTC. It specifies CASSEGQEHSYGYTF.

The chain employs TRBV11-2 and TRBJ1-3; unclear D gene. The CDR3 is made up of 14 amino acids. Germline values: CDR1 SGHAT, CDR2 FQNNGV. V was clipped by 5 bases and J by 0 bases, with 8 bases between them. The DNA for the CDR3 is TGTGCCAGCAGCCCGGGGATCTCTGGAAACACCATATATTTT. As protein: CASSPGISGNTIYF.

The chain has TRBV4-1 and TRBJ1-4, with a possible D match to TRBD1 (5 bases). From germline, CDR1 is MGHRA and CDR2 YSYEKL. Trimming removed 4 bases at V and 10 bases at J, with 13 bases between. The CDR3 totals 13 residues. CDR3 sequence: CASSRIGAGKLFF. In DNA form, the CDR3 reads TGCGCCAGCAGCCGAATAGGGGCGGGAAAACTGTTTTTT.

V and J are TRBV6-2 or TRBV6-3 and TRBJ2-7; weak D call: TRBD1 (5 bases). The CDR3 spans 14 residues. The V gene's germline CDR1 is MNHEY and CDR2 SVGEGT. The V gene lost 5 bases and the J gene lost 0 bases, with 11 bases spanning the gap. The CDR3 loop reads CASSTPQGSYEQYF. CDR3 in DNA: TGTGCCAGCAGTACTCCCCAGGGCTCCTACGAGCAGTACTTC.

This sequence joins TRBV2 and TRBJ2-3; 9 bases are shared with TRBD2. This CDR3 spans 16 amino acids. The germline CDR1 and CDR2 sequences are SNHLY and FYNNEI. The J segment lost 2 bases and the V segment lost 7 bases, leaving 10 bases of the junction unmatched. This chain's CDR3 is CASNAGREGFTDTQYF. CDR3 bases: TGTGCCAGCAATGCAGGGCGGGAGGGCTTCACAGATACGCAGTATTTT. The full variable domain, rest sourced from reference TRBV2 and TRBJ2-3, is EPEVTQTPSHQVTQMGQEVILRCVPISNHLYFYWYRQILGQKVEFLVSFYNNEISEKSEIFDDQFSVERPDGSNFTLKIRSTKLEDSAMYFCASNAGREGFTDTQYFGPGTRLTVL.

This chain connects TRBV27 to TRBJ1-6; unclear D gene. Germline CDR1 reads MNHEY; CDR2 reads SMNVEV (reference sequence). The V end lost 2 bases, the J end lost 5 bases, and 7 bases lay between the germline ends. The length of the CDR3 is 14 residues. CDR3 loop: CASSLGWNNSPLHF. CDR3 nucleotide sequence: TGTGCCAGCAGTTTAGGGTGGAATAATTCACCCCTCCACTTT.

The chain uses TRBV13 and TRBJ1-1; possible D gene TRBD1, 5 bases. Germline V lookup: CDR1 PRHDT, CDR2 FYEKMQ (reference sequence). CDR3 length equals 15 residues. The germline V and J ends were trimmed by 3 bases and 4 bases, with 15 bases remaining between them. The CDR3 nucleotides read TGTGCCAGCAGCTTGGGGACCACCGTTGGCACTGAAGCTTTCTTT. It specifies CASSLGTTVGTEAFF.

The rearrangement joins TRBV6-1 to TRBJ1-2; weak D call: TRBD1 (5 bases). Per germline, CDR1 MNHNS and CDR2 SASEGT. Trimming shortened V by 3 bases and J by 8 bases, and 10 bases separated the two germline ends. The CDR3 covers 12 residues. The CDR3 DNA reads as TGTGCCAGCAGTGATCGACAGAAGGGCTACACCTTC. This translates into CASSDRQKGYTF.

V usage is TRBV18 and J usage is TRBJ1-1, with D perhaps matching TRBD1 (6 bases). Germline V gene lookup returns CDR1 KGHSH and CDR2 LQKENI. V lost 5 bases, J lost 8 bases, and 18 bases lay in between. The CDR3 is 14 amino acids. The CDR3 loop reads CASSRTLSGTEAFF. The CDR3 nucleotides are TGTGCCAGCTCAAGGACCTTGAGCGGGACAGAAGCTTTCTTT.

The rearrangement links TRBV18 to TRBJ2-2; unclear D gene. This CDR3 region has 16 residues. Trimming shortened V by 8 bases and J by 0 bases, and 16 bases separated the two germline ends. CDR1 is KGHSH and CDR2 is LQKENI in the germline V gene. Here the CDR3 DNA reads TGTGCCAGCACCATAGGCCGGCAGTCGAACACCGGGGAGCTGTTTTTT. The encoded protein is CASTIGRQSNTGELFF.

In nucleotides, the CDR3 is TGTGCCAGCAGTCCACAGGGGGCTCTTGGAAACACCATATATTTT. Amino acid sequence: CASSPQGALGNTIYF. The chain carries TRBV27 and TRBJ1-3, with 9 bases fitting TRBD1. J lost 3 bases, V lost 5 bases, and 5 bases had no gene match. CDR1 and CDR2 from the germline V gene are MNHEY and SMNVEV (reference sequence). The CDR3 sequence is 15 residues long.

CDR3 coding DNA: TGCAGTGCTAGGGGGTATGAAAAACTGTTTTTT. It is translated as CSARGYEKLFF. This sequence joins TRBV20-1 and TRBJ1-4; unclear D gene. The CDR3 loop spans 11 amino acids. Trimming removed 3 bases from V and 6 bases from J, with 5 bases in between. CDR1 and CDR2 from the germline V gene are DFQATT and SNEGSKA (reference sequence).

The chain employs TRBV19 and TRBJ1-1; D not resolved. CDR3 length equals 13 residues. Germline V lookup: CDR1 LNHDA, CDR2 SQIVND (reference sequence). Trimming left V 3 bases short and J 1 base short, with 6 bases between. CDR3: CASSIRANTEAFF. The CDR3 nucleotides read TGTGCCAGTAGTATTCGAGCGAACACTGAAGCTTTCTTT.

This rearrangement joins TRBV5-1 to TRBJ2-7; D might be TRBD1 or TRBD2, each matching 5 bases. There are 16 residues in the CDR3. Trimming left V 0 bases short and J 0 bases short, with 13 bases between. Looked up from germline, CDR1 is SGHRS and CDR2 is YFSETQ. The CDR3 here is CASSLATGPPSYEQYF. The CDR3 nucleotides are TGCGCCAGCAGCTTGGCGACGGGGCCTCCCTCCTACGAGCAGTACTTC. Looking up the rest from reference TRBV5-1 and TRBJ2-7 gives the full variable domain: KAGVTQTPRYLIKTRGQQVTLSCSPISGHRSVSWYQQTPGQGLQFLFEYFSETQRNKGNFPGRFSGRQFSNSRSEMNVSTLELGDSALYLCASSLATGPPSYEQYFGPGTRLTVT.

The V and J genes are TRBV3-1 (or the pseudogene TRBV3-2) and TRBJ1-3, with 7 bases fitting TRBD1. In germline, CDR1 is LGHDT, CDR2 YNNKEL (reference sequence). This CDR3 region has 14 residues. The trim removed 3 bases at V and 8 bases at J, leaving 7 bases unmatched. CDR3 residues: CASSHGQALDTIYF. The CDR3 DNA reads TGTGCCAGCAGCCACGGACAGGCCCTGGACACCATATATTTT.

The chain combines TRBV19 with TRBJ1-4, with 9 bases that match TRBD1. J was trimmed by 8 bases and V by 7 bases; bases with no gene match: 11. The CDR3 has 15 amino acids. Germline CDR1 and CDR2: LNHDA and SQIVND (reference sequence). The CDR3 DNA sequence: TGTGCCAGTACTAACAGGGGGCGAGGAAACGAAAAACTGTTTTTT. This codes for CASTNRGRGNEKLFF.

This chain joins TRBV10-3 and TRBJ2-1; D gene ambiguous. Per germline, CDR1 ENHRY and CDR2 SYGVKD. Trimming stripped 7 bases from V and 10 bases from J, with 11 bases between. The CDR3 loop spans 11 amino acids. The CDR3 loop is CAIKESSEQFF. The CDR3 DNA reads TGTGCCATCAAAGAGAGTAGCGAGCAGTTCTTC.

The V and J genes are TRBV28 and TRBJ2-5, with D possibly being TRBD1 or TRBD2 (5 bases each). Per the germline V gene, CDR1 is MDHEN and CDR2 is SYDVKM. V shed 3 bases and J shed 14 bases, with 13 bases lying between them. The CDR3 runs to 11 residues. The CDR3 loop is CASSFEGSGYF. The CDR3 DNA reads TGTGCCAGCAGTTTTGAGGGGTCCGGATACTTC.

The J gene is TRBJ2-1, the V gene TRBV9; possible D gene TRBD2, 5 bases. The CDR3 has 15 residues. V shed 4 bases and J shed 6 bases, with 17 bases lying between them. Germline V gives CDR1 SGDLS, CDR2 YYNGEE. The CDR3 spells CASSPIMREGNEQFF. The CDR3 coding sequence is TGTGCCAGCAGCCCGATAATGCGAGAGGGCAATGAGCAGTTCTTC. The full variable domain, its missing parts supplied by reference TRBV9 and TRBJ2-1, is DSGVTQTPKHLITATGQRVTLRCSPRSGDLSVYWYQQSLDQGLQFLIQYYNGEERAKGNILERFSAQQFPDLHSELNLSSLELGDSALYFCASSPIMREGNEQFFGPGTRLTVL.

V usage is TRBV4-2 and J usage is TRBJ2-2, with TRBD1 matching 10 bases. The germline CDR1 and CDR2 sequences are LGHNA and YNFKEQ. The junction had 8 bases not matched to a gene; V was cut back by 1 base and J by 6 bases. This CDR3 is built from 17 residues. CDR3 DNA: TGTGCCAGCAGCCAAGTGGTATGGGACAGGGGTTCCGGGGAGCTGTTTTTT. Its protein product is CASSQVVWDRGSGELFF.

The chain carries TRBV7-6 and TRBJ1-6; the D gene is possibly TRBD1 (5 bases). CDR1 is SGHVS, CDR2 FNYEAQ, per germline. Trimming cost V 5 bases and J 7 bases, with 12 bases left between them. This CDR3 spans 14 amino acids. The CDR3 DNA reads as TGTGCCAGCAGCCAGGGACGGGCCAATTCACCCCTCCACTTT. Its protein product is CASSQGRANSPLHF.